What follows are 28 T cell receptor beta chains derived from one specimen sequenced in a study of shared clonotypes between healthy human individuals. Only in-frame clones appear in the TCRdb table, and some are missing; sequencing was by immunoSEQ multiplex PCR. The sample lists roughly 640,000 clones, around 97% occurring once. Sequencing used naive CD4+ T cells sorted from blood. The subset denotes: CD45RA+ positively selected. The origin of the receptors is a woman aged 25 to 39 in good health.

V usage is TRBV5-1 and J usage is TRBJ2-7; possible D gene TRBD2, 6 bases. Trimming took 0 bases from V and 0 from J, leaving 13 bases between them. Germline-derived CDR1 and CDR2 are SGHRS and YFSETQ. CDR3 length equals 16 residues. The CDR3 loop is CASSLGVLADSYEQYF. CDR3 DNA sequence: TGCGCCAGCAGCTTGGGAGTATTAGCGGACTCCTACGAGCAGTACTTC.

This clone was seen a few times. The rearrangement links TRBV28 to TRBJ2-3; no clear D. The germline CDR1 and CDR2 sequences are MDHEN and SYDVKM. The CDR3 spans 11 residues. Between the trimmed V and J ends, which lost 5 bases and 7 bases, there was a span of 7 bases. CDR3 nucleotides: TGTGCCAGCAGTCCGGAACATACGCAGTATTTT. As protein: CASSPEHTQYF.

Only one count was recorded for this clone. This chain connects TRBV2 to TRBJ2-6; 7 bases align to TRBD2. The CDR3 runs 17 residues. Germline CDR1 and CDR2: SNHLY and FYNNEI. Losses at the gene ends were 2 bases for V and 4 bases for J; bases not matched to a gene: 8. The CDR3 reads CASSELGGTAGANVLTF. In DNA form, the CDR3 reads TGTGCCAGCAGTGAATTGGGAGGGACGGCGGGGGCCAACGTCCTGACTTTC. The full variable domain, completed using reference TRBV2 and TRBJ2-6, is EPEVTQTPSHQVTQMGQEVILRCVPISNHLYFYWYRQILGQKVEFLVSFYNNEISEKSEIFDDQFSVERPDGSNFTLKIRSTKLEDSAMYFCASSELGGTAGANVLTFGAGSRLTVL.

The V and J genes are TRBV2 and TRBJ2-1, with D possibly TRBD2 on 5 matching bases. V was clipped by 0 bases and J by 12 bases, with 18 bases between them. This CDR3 is built from 15 residues. Germline CDR1 and CDR2: SNHLY and FYNNEI. CDR3 DNA: TGTGCCAGCAGTGAAGCGGGGTCGGAGGTTAGGGCGCAGTTCTTC. This sequence encodes CASSEAGSEVRAQFF.

The V call is TRBV28, the J call TRBJ1-1; D is uncertain. V was trimmed by 3 bases and J by 2 bases, leaving 1 base between them. The CDR3 contains 11 residues. CDR1 and CDR2 from the germline V gene are MDHEN and SYDVKM. The CDR3: CASSFNTEAFF. The CDR3 bases are TGTGCCAGCAGTTTTAACACTGAAGCTTTCTTT.

This chain joins TRBV14 and TRBJ2-5; either TRBD1 or TRBD2 may supply D (5 bases each). The CDR3 runs to 13 residues. Germline V gene lookup returns CDR1 SGHDN and CDR2 FVKESK. V lost 7 bases and J 11 bases, leaving 20 bases between the germline ends. The CDR3 region is CASKGDGVLGQYF. The CDR3, as DNA: TGTGCCAGCAAAGGGGACGGAGTTCTCGGGCAGTACTTC.

This sequence joins TRBV2 and TRBJ2-5; 14 nucleotides agree with TRBD2. The germline V gene has CDR1 SNHLY and CDR2 FYNNEI. The CDR3 extends over 14 amino acids. With 6 bases clipped from V and 8 bases from J, the junction kept 5 bases outside the gene matches. In DNA, the CDR3 is TGTGCCAGCAGCGGCGGACTAGCGGGAGGAACCCAGTACTTC. Protein: CASSGGLAGGTQYF.

This chain links TRBV29-1 with TRBJ2-7; no firm D call. V shed 1 base and J shed 2 bases, with 3 bases lying between them. Germline V gene sequence: CDR1 SQVTM, CDR2 ANQGSEA. The CDR3 extends over 11 amino acids. DNA for the CDR3: TGCAGCGTTGAAGGGGCCTACGAGCAGTACTTC. Amino acids: CSVEGAYEQYF.

This chain uses TRBV28 with TRBJ2-1; 9 bases map to TRBD2. With 6 bases clipped from V and 1 base from J, the junction kept 4 bases outside the gene matches. Germline V gene sequence: CDR1 MDHEN, CDR2 SYDVKM. The CDR3 extends over 15 amino acids. The CDR3 is CASRPTSGSYNEQFF. The CDR3 nucleotides read TGTGCCAGCAGACCAACTAGCGGGTCCTACAATGAGCAGTTCTTC. The whole variable domain, filled in from reference TRBV28 and TRBJ2-1, reads DVKVTQSSRYLVKRTGEKVFLECVQDMDHENMFWYRQDPGLGLRLIYFSYDVKMKEKGDIPEGYSVSREKKERFSLILESASTNQTSMYLCASRPTSGSYNEQFFGPGTRLTVL.

This chain links TRBV7-9 with TRBJ1-4; 7 bases match TRBD1. CDR3 length: 15 amino acids. The V gene end was trimmed by 6 bases and the J gene end by 8 bases; junction bases not matched to a gene: 12. Germline V gene lookup returns CDR1 SEHNR and CDR2 FQNEAQ (reference sequence). The CDR3 region has the DNA TGTGCCAGCAGTTCGCCGACAGGGATTGAAGAAAAACTGTTTTTT. It encodes CASSSPTGIEEKLFF.

The genes are TRBV5-6 and TRBJ2-2; a weak D match, TRBD2 (5 bases). The ends were cut back, 1 base at V and 3 bases at J, with 7 bases in the middle. Looked up from germline, CDR1 is SGHDT and CDR2 is YYEEEE. This CDR3 has 14 amino acids. In DNA form, the CDR3 reads TGTGCCAGCAGCTTGTCGGGATACACCGGGGAGCTGTTTTTT. Encoded protein: CASSLSGYTGELFF.

The V gene is TRBV15, the J gene TRBJ2-5; D remains unclear. This CDR3 spans 14 amino acids. CDR1 LNHNV and CDR2 YYDKDF come from the germline V gene (reference sequence). V lost 4 bases, J lost 7 bases, and 16 bases lay in between. As DNA, the CDR3 is TGTGCCACCAGCAAAGAACTCGTATCGGGGACCCAGTACTTC. It is translated as CATSKELVSGTQYF.

This clone has just one count. The chain employs TRBV10-1 and TRBJ2-3; 14 bases agree with TRBD2. The germline CDR1 and CDR2 sequences are WNHNN and SYGVQD (reference sequence). The CDR3 contains 16 residues. The junction had 10 bases not matched to a gene; V was cut back by 8 bases and J by 6 bases. CDR3 protein: CASQPGLAGVFDTQYF. For the CDR3, the DNA is TGCGCCAGCCAACCGGGACTAGCGGGAGTTTTCGATACGCAGTATTTT.

The chain joins TRBV19 to TRBJ2-7; maybe TRBD1 (6 bases). CDR1 and CDR2 from the germline V gene are LNHDA and SQIVND (reference sequence). The CDR3 sequence is 14 residues long. V shed 5 bases and J shed 4 bases, with 15 bases lying between them. The CDR3 coding sequence is TGTGCCAGTAGTTTCCCGGGACATTCTTACGAGCAGTACTTC. Residues: CASSFPGHSYEQYF. Looking up the rest from reference TRBV19 and TRBJ2-7 gives the full variable domain: DGGITQSPKYLFRKEGQNVTLSCEQNLNHDAMYWYRQDPGQGLRLIYYSQIVNDFQKGDIAEGYSVSREKKESFPLTVTSAQKNPTAFYLCASSFPGHSYEQYFGPGTRLTVT.

CDR3 DNA: TGTGCCAGCAGCTCCTGGCCGCGACTAGCGGGAGGAAGAGAGACCCAGTACTTC. Translated: CASSSWPRLAGGRETQYF. This chain joins TRBV11-2 and TRBJ2-5, with 13 bases matching TRBD2. V was clipped by 4 bases and J by 4 bases; unmatched bases: 12. Germline V lookup: CDR1 SGHAT, CDR2 FQNNGV. The CDR3 has 18 amino acids.

This clone was observed once. The chain links TRBV6-5 to TRBJ1-2, with TRBD1 matching over 7 bases. There are 14 residues in the CDR3. From germline, CDR1 is MNHEY and CDR2 SVGAGI. V trimming: 7 bases; J trimming: 3 bases; junction bases outside the gene matches: 8. The chain's CDR3 is CASTPKQGYYGYTF. The CDR3 DNA follows: TGTGCCAGCACCCCAAAACAGGGGTACTATGGCTACACCTTC.

The chain is built from TRBV28 and TRBJ1-2, with TRBD1 matching 7 bases. V trimming: 6 bases; J trimming: 2 bases; junction bases outside the gene matches: 6. Per germline, CDR1 MDHEN and CDR2 SYDVKM. This CDR3 has 14 residues. The CDR3 reads CASSPDRNNYGYTF. CDR3 nucleotides: TGTGCCAGCAGCCCGGACAGGAACAACTATGGCTACACCTTC.

The chain couples TRBV28 to TRBJ1-3, with a weak D call TRBD1 (5 bases). V was pared by 2 bases and J by 3 bases, with 8 bases between. The germline gives CDR1 MDHEN, CDR2 SYDVKM. This CDR3 is built from 14 residues. The CDR3 sequence: CASSLRTGGNTIYF. In DNA form, the CDR3 reads TGTGCCAGCAGTTTACGAACAGGTGGAAACACCATATATTTT.

The rearrangement joins TRBV28 to TRBJ2-7; 7 positions match TRBD1. Germline CDR1 reads MDHEN; CDR2 reads SYDVKM. J was trimmed by 2 bases and V by 6 bases; bases with no gene match: 7. The CDR3 covers 14 residues. The CDR3 reads CASRATGRTYEQYF. CDR3 coding DNA: TGTGCCAGCAGAGCGACAGGGCGGACCTACGAGCAGTACTTC.

The chain has TRBV4-1 and TRBJ2-1; TRBD1 aligns across 10 bases. Germline CDR1 is MGHRA and CDR2 is YSYEKL. V was pared by 2 bases and J by 8 bases, with 9 bases of the junction left unmatched. The CDR3 has 16 residues. In DNA form, the CDR3 reads TGCGCCAGCAGCCAAACACCGGGACAGGGGCTTTATGAGCAGTTCTTC. Its translation: CASSQTPGQGLYEQFF.

The chain links TRBV28 to TRBJ1-1; the D is unclear. There are 15 residues in the CDR3. The V end lost 10 bases, the J end lost 0 bases, and 18 bases lay between the germline ends. CDR1 is MDHEN, CDR2 SYDVKM, per germline. The CDR3 DNA sequence: TGTGCCACGAGCCGACACTCGTCCGTGAACACTGAAGCTTTCTTT. Its translation: CATSRHSSVNTEAFF.

The rearrangement joins TRBV28 to TRBJ2-7, with 9 bases identical to TRBD2. In germline, CDR1 is MDHEN, CDR2 SYDVKM. The trim removed 9 bases at V and 1 base at J, leaving 4 bases unmatched. This CDR3 is built from 13 residues. The CDR3 sequence is CASGTSSSYEQYF. The DNA of the CDR3 is TGTGCCAGTGGGACTAGCAGTTCCTACGAGCAGTACTTC.

The chain recombines TRBV19 with TRBJ2-3; the match to TRBD2 covers 11 bases. Germline-derived CDR1 and CDR2 are LNHDA and SQIVND (reference sequence). Trimming cost V 6 bases and J 0 bases; bases outside gene matches: 5. CDR3 length: 16 residues. DNA of the CDR3: TGTGCCAGTAGCGACGTAGCGGGAGGGAGCACAGATACGCAGTATTTT. This codes for CASSDVAGGSTDTQYF.

The V gene is TRBV19, the J gene TRBJ2-3, with D unclear. This CDR3 contains 13 residues. Per the germline V gene, CDR1 is LNHDA and CDR2 is SQIVND (reference sequence). The ends were cut back, 0 bases at V and 0 bases at J, with 1 base in the middle. The CDR3 protein is CASSIDSTDTQYF. CDR3 nucleotides: TGTGCCAGTAGTATAGACAGCACAGATACGCAGTATTTT.

This chain joins TRBV30 and TRBJ1-2; D unclear. The ends were cut back, 3 bases at V and 2 bases at J, with 4 bases in the middle. Germline V CDR1 and CDR2: GTSNPN, SVGIG (reference sequence). This CDR3 is built from 11 residues. CDR3 protein: CAWSENYGYTF. CDR3 nucleotides: TGTGCCTGGAGCGAGAACTATGGCTACACCTTC.

The rearrangement links TRBV19 to TRBJ1-3, with D unclear. CDR1 and CDR2 from the germline V gene are LNHDA and SQIVND (reference sequence). CDR3 length: 14 amino acids. Between the trimmed V and J ends, which lost 5 bases and 4 bases, there was a span of 12 bases. CDR3 amino acids: CASSSTALGNTIYF. DNA of the CDR3: TGTGCCAGTAGTTCGACGGCGTTGGGAAACACCATATATTTT. Filled out from reference TRBV19 and TRBJ1-3, the complete variable domain reads DGGITQSPKYLFRKEGQNVTLSCEQNLNHDAMYWYRQDPGQGLRLIYYSQIVNDFQKGDIAEGYSVSREKKESFPLTVTSAQKNPTAFYLCASSSTALGNTIYFGEGSWLTVV.

The genes are TRBV29-1 and TRBJ2-5; TRBD1 is a possible D gene (6 bases). The CDR3 is made up of 15 amino acids. With 7 bases removed from V and 0 bases from J, the gap between germline ends came to 18 bases. In germline, CDR1 is SQVTM, CDR2 ANQGSEA. As DNA, the CDR3 is TGCAGCGCCAAGACCCGGGACAAACACCAAGAGACCCAGTACTTC. Its translation is CSAKTRDKHQETQYF. The whole variable domain, filled in from reference TRBV29-1 and TRBJ2-5, reads SAVISQKPSRDICQRGTSLTIQCQVDSQVTMMFWYRQQPGQSLTLIATANQGSEATYESGFVIDKFPISRPNLTFSTLTVSNMSPEDSSIYLCSAKTRDKHQETQYFGPGTRLLVL.

The V gene is TRBV18, the J gene TRBJ1-4; 9 bases fit TRBD1. This CDR3 is built from 14 residues. Germline assignment: CDR1 KGHSH and CDR2 LQKENI. Trimming at V came to 5 bases and at J to 10 bases, leaving 8 bases not matched to a gene. The CDR3 sequence is CASSETGGEGKLFF. The CDR3 bases are TGTGCCAGCTCAGAGACAGGGGGAGAAGGAAAACTGTTTTTT.